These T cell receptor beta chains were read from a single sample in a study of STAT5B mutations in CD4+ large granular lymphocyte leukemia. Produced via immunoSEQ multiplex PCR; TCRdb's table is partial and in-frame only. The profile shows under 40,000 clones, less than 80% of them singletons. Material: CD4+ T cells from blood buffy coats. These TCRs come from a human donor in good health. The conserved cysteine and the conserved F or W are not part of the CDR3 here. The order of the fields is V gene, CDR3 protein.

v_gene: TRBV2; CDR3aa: ASRDGGSSYNEQF
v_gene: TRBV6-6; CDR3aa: ASMGGYEQY
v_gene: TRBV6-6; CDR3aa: ASSTPGQGNYGYT
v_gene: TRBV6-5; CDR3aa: ASSYETNPYNEQF
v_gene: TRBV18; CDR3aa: ASSWGPINQPQH
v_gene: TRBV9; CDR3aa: ASSVLYGGPNNEQF
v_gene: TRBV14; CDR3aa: ASSQDFYGGIGNTIY
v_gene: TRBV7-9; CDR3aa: ASSTTGAQSMNTEAF
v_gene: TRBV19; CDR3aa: ASSIPDGDRGGYT
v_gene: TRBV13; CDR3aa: ASSRKSSWYRAQETQY
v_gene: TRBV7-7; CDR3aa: ASSLGLHNEQF
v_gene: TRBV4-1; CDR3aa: ASSQGRYGNNYGYT
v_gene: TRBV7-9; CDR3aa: ASSLAVLGGETQY
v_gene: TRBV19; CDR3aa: ASSIDWAYNQPQH
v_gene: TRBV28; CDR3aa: ASISSSYNSPLH
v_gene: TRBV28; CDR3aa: ASRGWVGGISGNTIY
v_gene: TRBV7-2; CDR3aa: ASSFSQTGPAQY
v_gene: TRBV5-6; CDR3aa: ASSDTRAGELF
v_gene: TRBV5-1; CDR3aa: ASRLGQGATEAF
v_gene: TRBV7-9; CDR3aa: ASSLAPLTGTGELF
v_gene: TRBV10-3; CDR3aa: AIRPRAGDYEQY
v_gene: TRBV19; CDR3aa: ASSMTHLSTDTQY
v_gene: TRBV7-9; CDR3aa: ASNYGTNNEQF
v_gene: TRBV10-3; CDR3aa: AISAGTGEDIQY
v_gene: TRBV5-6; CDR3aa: ASSLGRGTQPQH
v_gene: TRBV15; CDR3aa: ATSVLSVRYNEQF
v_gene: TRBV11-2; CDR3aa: ASSLVGRAGTDTQY
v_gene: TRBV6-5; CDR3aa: ASRSAGRTDTQY
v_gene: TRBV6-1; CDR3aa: ASSGGTVGTGYGYT
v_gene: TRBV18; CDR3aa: ASSTRTSGYNEQF
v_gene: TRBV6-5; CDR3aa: ASSYLDVVGTEAF
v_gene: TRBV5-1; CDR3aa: ASSPRDRGRTDTQY
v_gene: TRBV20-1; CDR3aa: SASDGGTPY
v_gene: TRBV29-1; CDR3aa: SVDGSVTDTQY
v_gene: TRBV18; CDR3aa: ASSTAGTGSSGANVLT
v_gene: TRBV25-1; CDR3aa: ASSVWEVGRNEQF
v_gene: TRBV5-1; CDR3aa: ASSLGSGGNEQY
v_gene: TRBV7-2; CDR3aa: ASRETRGPYNEQF
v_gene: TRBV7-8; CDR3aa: ASSPEGGGTQY
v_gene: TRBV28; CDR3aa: ASSYTRTGSYNEQF
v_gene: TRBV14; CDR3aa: ASSPGWTGLQSSNQPQH
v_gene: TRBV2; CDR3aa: ASSEALREKLF
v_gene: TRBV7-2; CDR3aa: ASSFRAGSQETQY
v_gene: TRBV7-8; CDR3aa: ASSLAPRTVDGNTIY
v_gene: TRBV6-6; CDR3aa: ASGQEDTEAF
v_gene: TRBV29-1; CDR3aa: SVALLEGNTEAF
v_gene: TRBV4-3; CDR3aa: ASSQVNSPLH